Given below is one T cell receptor (beta chain) in context. Its target is unknown. The data belong to a study of cytomegalovirus exposure and HLA in healthy donors. Study results and caveats: A later analysis reportedly found fewer N-insertions in an Asian-associated ancestry cluster than the roughly 700-donor mean.

Primers for the PCR totalled 60 Vbeta and 13 Jbeta. Only in-frame clones appear in the TCRdb table, and some are missing; sequencing was by immunoSEQ multiplex PCR. The profile shows about 140,000 clones, more than 55% of them singletons. Germline trimming cut 2 bases from V and 2 bases from J; bases unmatched to any gene: 6. Germline CDR1 reads MNHNS; CDR2 reads SASEGT. There are 16 residues in the CDR3. The sequencing input was PBMCs. The TCR sequence derives from a woman in her fifties or sixties in good health and CMV-seronegative. The V call is TRBV6-1, the J call TRBJ2-1, with 7 bases lining up with TRBD2. As DNA, the CDR3 is TGTGCCAGCAGTGAAAATAGGGGACTAACCTACAATGAGCAGTTCTTC. Protein product: CASSENRGLTYNEQFF.